The following is a T cell receptor beta chain sequence with its context. It lacks a known antigen. Base-call qualities are not available, and no considerably larger clone is one nucleotide away. The germline V and J ends show losses of 6 bases and 3 bases respectively, and no gene match explains 5 bases of the junction. CDR1 MDHEN and CDR2 SYDVKM were looked up in the germline V gene. The CDR3 starts with the cysteine, ends with the phenylalanine, and has 14 residues. The entry retains the CDR3 DNA only, 42 bases that are in frame from base 1. This entry is derived from a study of tumor-infiltrating lymphocytes in primary liver carcinoma (dated by TCRdb to the late 2010s). As for the study more broadly: Of the five patients (three men and two women, aged 30 to 69 years), four had hepatocellular carcinoma and one had combined HCC and intrahepatic cholangiocarcinoma. The tumors of the five patients were staged as T1-T3 N0M0, with maximum diameters ranging from 4.2 to 10 cm. Each sample produced about 3.5 to 8 million productive TCRbeta reads, and read depth showed no significant difference between tissue types. The study combined TCRbeta repertoire sequencing, expression microarrays and whole-exome sequencing across five regions of each liver tumor, with adjacent normal tissue and blood. A total of roughly 35 specimens from 5 patients went through TCRbeta repertoire sequencing, namely 25 tumor regions, 5 adjacent noncancerous liver tissues and 5 peripheral blood samples. Agilent mRNA microarray profiling was performed on the approximately 25 tumor region samples to relate TCRbeta repertoire diversity to the local molecular phenotype. High reproducibility was observed for the technical replicate repertoires, with mean shared-clone rates approximately 0.9 and correlation coefficients above 0.95.

A constant-region primer and ProtoScript II reverse transcriptase were used to reverse-transcribe TCRbeta-specific cDNA from roughly 0.55 ug total RNA. TCRbeta libraries were built with three nested multiplex PCR rounds, a slightly modified ARM-PCR procedure. The first two PCR rounds used multiplex TRBV1-TRBV30 forward primers with a Cbeta reverse primer, each for about 11 cycles. Sample barcodes and Illumina adapters were added in a final 25-cycle PCR with Deep VentR polymerase. Before sequencing, amplicons of 200-500 bp were gel-purified using a QIAquick gel extraction kit. An Illumina HiSeq 2500 was used to sequence the TCRbeta amplicons, generating 250-bp paired-end reads. The paper's processing steps were these. Quality trimming of reads was performed with Trimmomatic v0.33, and paired reads were merged with FLASH v1.2.11 so that full CDR3 sequences could be recovered. MiGEC v1.2.1b assigned V, D and J germline segments to the rearranged TCRbeta sequences. Clonotype statistics and Shannon-Wiener diversity indices were calculated with VDJtools v1.0.0. Except for diversity analysis, only the 250 most abundant clonotypes of each sample were used in subsequent analyses to reduce sampling bias. Through fastp at Q25 and MiXCR, TCRdb rebuilt clones from the public reads, retaining in-frame beta chains. A single entry per CDR3 protein holds the most common genes and DNA from its merged rows. The V and J calls come from TCRdb's annotation, not from the publication. For this sample there are around 120,000 distinct CDR3 sequences; about 68% appear just once. Together, the top ten hold approximately 10% of the sample.

Total RNA and DNA were co-extracted without cell sorting from approximately 20-30 mg of bulk tissue using the AllPrep DNA/RNA mini kit. Surgical resection was performed in China between 2015 and 2016 on four to six patients with histopathologically diagnosed primary liver carcinoma. At the time of sampling, the patients had chronic HBV infection and had not received any treatment. Each tumor was sampled at five spatially separated regions: the superior, inferior, left-lateral and right-lateral poles and the tumor centre. More than 75% viable tumor cells were found by histology in every tumor sample. Fresh tumor and adjacent tissue pieces were bisected; one half was stored in RNAlater at -80°C, the other sent for histology. What the work shows at the level of the full study, not this receptor alone: Just about 7.5-24% of top clones turned up in all five regions of a tumor, which suggests spatial heterogeneity among tumor-infiltrating T cells. Only the TCR beta chain was sequenced, which likely underestimates true repertoire diversity because unpaired alpha chains were not captured. A significantly larger repertoire fraction was made up by the top 250 clones in tumors than in blood (p = 0.039). Only 4 or 5 patients were included in the study, and the authors note that the findings should be validated in a larger study. Since the samples were bulk and unsorted, there was no way to compare CD4+ and CD8+ T cell repertoires. Repertoire overlap was found to be higher between tumor regions (mean around 35%) than between tumor-adjacent (roughly 17%) or tumor-blood (about 14%) pairs, consistent with antigen-driven expansion.

Recombination linked TRBV28 to TRBJ1-2, with 9 bases in between that match TRBD1. This TCR came from a woman aged 55-70 years with primary liver carcinoma and hepatitis B virus infection. Input material: liver tumor tissue from sampling region 1. The cell subset or site label, as the study defines it: tumor region T1, superior pole. The sequenced DNA is TGTGCCAGCAGAAAGGGACAGGGATACTATGGCTACACCTTC. This gives the protein CASRKGQGYYGYTF.